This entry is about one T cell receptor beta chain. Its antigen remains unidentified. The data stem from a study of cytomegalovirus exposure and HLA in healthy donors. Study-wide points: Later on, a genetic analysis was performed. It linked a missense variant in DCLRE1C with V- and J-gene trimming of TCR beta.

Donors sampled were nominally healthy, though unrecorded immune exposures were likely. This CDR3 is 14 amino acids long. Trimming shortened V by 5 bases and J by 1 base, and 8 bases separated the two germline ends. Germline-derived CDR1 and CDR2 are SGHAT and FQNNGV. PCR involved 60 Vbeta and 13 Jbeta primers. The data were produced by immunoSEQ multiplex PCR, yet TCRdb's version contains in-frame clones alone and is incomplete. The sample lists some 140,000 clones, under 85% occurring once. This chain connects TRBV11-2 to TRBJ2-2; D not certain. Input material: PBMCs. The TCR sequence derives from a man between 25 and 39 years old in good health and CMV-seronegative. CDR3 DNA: TGTGCCAGCAGCCAGATCATGAACACCGGGGAGCTGTTTTTT. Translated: CASSQIMNTGELFF.